A single sample is the source of the 24 T cell receptor beta chains below, sequenced in a study of monozygotic twins with cystic fibrosis. Produced via immunoSEQ multiplex PCR; TCRdb's table is partial and in-frame only. The sample holds about 19,000 clones; around 97% are singletons and the top ten take more than 1.5%. Sequencing was done on a sample of blood. Receptors were obtained from a woman in her twenties or thirties with cystic fibrosis.

This sequence joins TRBV27 and TRBJ1-5; maybe TRBD1 (5 bases). The germline CDR1 and CDR2 sequences are MNHEY and SMNVEV (reference sequence). V was trimmed by 5 bases and J by 7 bases, leaving 21 bases between them. The CDR3 contains 16 residues. DNA for the CDR3: TGTGCCAGCAGTGCCGCCCGGGAGGGGAGAGAACAGCCCCAGCATTTT. It specifies CASSAAREGREQPQHF.

V and J are TRBV11-2 and TRBJ1-2; 7 bases align to TRBD1. Germline CDR1 SGHAT, CDR2 FQNNGV. Losses at the gene ends were 1 base for V and 7 bases for J; bases not matched to a gene: 6. The CDR3 consists of 14 residues. This CDR3 reads CASSLVARGSGYTF. The DNA of the CDR3 is TGTGCCAGCAGCTTAGTAGCCAGGGGGAGTGGCTACACCTTC.

This chain uses TRBV5-1 with TRBJ1-6; D is unresolved. Trimming removed 0 bases at V and 8 bases at J, with 12 bases between. This CDR3 is 15 amino acids long. CDR1 and CDR2 (germline): SGHRS, YFSETQ. CDR3 in amino acids: CASSLAGRLYSPLHF. The CDR3 DNA reads as TGCGCCAGCAGCTTGGCCGGTAGGCTCTATTCACCCCTCCACTTT.

The chain combines TRBV5-6 with TRBJ1-5, with unresolved D. The CDR3 extends over 14 amino acids. The V and J ends lost 0 bases and 4 bases respectively, with 8 bases between them. CDR1 is SGHDT and CDR2 is YYEEEE in the germline V gene. CDR3 DNA: TGTGCCAGCAGCTTGGCCGATGGGAATCAGCCCCAGCATTTT. Amino acid sequence: CASSLADGNQPQHF.

Written as DNA, the CDR3 is TGTGCCAGCAGCGTAGGGACAGCTTTTTCTCCAGCTAACTATGGCTACACCTTC. This codes for CASSVGTAFSPANYGYTF. The chain uses TRBV5-6 and TRBJ1-2; 7 nucleotides line up with TRBD1. The CDR3 covers 18 residues. Germline lookup yields CDR1 SGHDT and CDR2 YYEEEE. V gave up 4 bases and J gave up 0 bases; unmatched junction bases: 15. Combining the CDR3 with reference TRBV5-6 and TRBJ1-2 gives the whole variable domain DAGVTQSPTHLIKTRGQQVTLRCSPKSGHDTVSWYQQALGQGPQFIFQYYEEEERQRGNFPDRFSGHQFPNYSSELNVNALLLGDSALYLCASSVGTAFSPANYGYTFGSGTRLTVV.

The chain is built from TRBV7-9 and TRBJ2-3; 9 bases map to TRBD1. This CDR3 is built from 15 residues. V gave up 10 bases and J gave up 5 bases; unmatched junction bases: 13. Germline V lookup: CDR1 SEHNR, CDR2 FQNEAQ (reference sequence). The CDR3 region is CANRQAGTGLDTQYF. For the CDR3, the DNA is TGTGCCAACCGTCAAGCCGGGACAGGGTTAGATACGCAGTATTTT.

The chain uses TRBV9 and TRBJ1-2; maybe TRBD1 (6 bases). CDR3 length equals 18 residues. The V gene's germline CDR1 is SGDLS and CDR2 YYNGEE. With 0 bases removed from V and 4 bases from J, the gap between germline ends came to 22 bases. CDR3 in DNA: TGTGCCAGCAGCGTAGGTTCGGGACATTTCCTCCGGGGCTATGGCTACACCTTC. Protein sequence: CASSVGSGHFLRGYGYTF.

In the case of this clone: This same CDR3 is encoded by further DNA sequences in the sample. The V gene is TRBV29-1, the J gene TRBJ1-5, with 10 bases aligning to TRBD1. Germline CDR1 and CDR2: SQVTM and ANQGSEA. This CDR3 contains 13 residues. Unmatched junction bases numbered 6, after V lost 6 bases and J lost 7 bases. The CDR3 reads CSVRQGAGQPQHF. The CDR3, as DNA: TGCAGCGTCCGACAGGGGGCTGGGCAGCCCCAGCATTTT.

The chain combines TRBV28 with TRBJ2-7; D uncertain. V was trimmed by 4 bases and J by 6 bases, leaving 16 bases between them. Per germline, CDR1 MDHEN and CDR2 SYDVKM. The CDR3 consists of 14 residues. The CDR3 loop is CASSSRWGMGEQYF. CDR3 in DNA: TGTGCCAGCAGTTCAAGGTGGGGAATGGGCGAGCAGTACTTC.

The chain links TRBV25-1 to TRBJ2-7; D is uncertain. Germline values: CDR1 MGHDK, CDR2 SYGVNS. This CDR3 has 13 residues. Trimming removed 1 base at V and 3 bases at J, with 7 bases between. CDR3 DNA: TGTGCCAGCAGTGAATTACGGAGCTACGAGCAGTACTTC. This translates into CASSELRSYEQYF.

The chain is built from TRBV21-1 and TRBJ1-4. TRBV21-1 constitutes a pseudogene. There are 20 residues in the CDR3. The CDR3 sequence is CASSKVENLSVLQTNEKLFF. DNA of the CDR3: TGTGCCAGCAGCAAAGTCGAGAACCTTTCGGTACTCCAAACTAATGAAAAACTGTTTTTT.

The J gene is TRBJ2-1, the V gene TRBV10-3; 9 nucleotides match TRBD2. Germline trimming cut 7 bases from V and 5 bases from J; bases unmatched to any gene: 3. Germline V gene lookup returns CDR1 ENHRY and CDR2 SYGVKD. The CDR3 sequence is 13 residues long. The CDR3 coding sequence is TGTGCCATCAATAGCGGGGGAGACAATGAGCAGTTCTTC. Translation gives CAINSGGDNEQFF.

This CDR3 is CASSPQGNTIYF. CDR3 sequence (DNA): TGTGCCAGCAGCCCGCAGGGAAACACCATATATTTT. The chain has TRBV14 and TRBJ1-3; D uncertain. Trimming removed 4 bases from V and 4 bases from J, with 5 bases in between. Per the germline V gene, CDR1 is SGHDN and CDR2 is FVKESK. This CDR3 spans 12 amino acids. Filled out from reference TRBV14 and TRBJ1-3, the complete variable domain reads EAGVTQFPSHSVIEKGQTVTLRCDPISGHDNLYWYRRVMGKEIKFLLHFVKESKQDESGMPNNRFLAERTGGTYSTLKVQPAELEDSGVYFCASSPQGNTIYFGEGSWLTVV.

This clone rates as medium-sized. The chain couples TRBV4-1 to TRBJ2-1; the D gene is possibly TRBD2 (5 bases). V lost 4 bases, J lost 3 bases, and 10 bases lay in between. The germline CDR1 and CDR2 sequences are MGHRA and YSYEKL. CDR3 length equals 14 residues. The CDR3 is CASSRASRYNEQFF. The CDR3 DNA sequence: TGCGCCAGCAGCCGGGCTAGCCGCTACAATGAGCAGTTCTTC.

The count of this clone is one. V gene TRBV11-2 combines with J gene TRBJ2-1; possibly TRBD1 or TRBD2 for D (5 bases each). Trimming removed 5 bases at V and 4 bases at J, with 15 bases between. The CDR3 covers 15 residues. Per the germline V gene, CDR1 is SGHAT and CDR2 is FQNNGV. The chain's CDR3 is CASSPRDAPYNEQFF. In DNA form, the CDR3 reads TGTGCCAGCAGCCCACGGGACGCCCCTTACAATGAGCAGTTCTTC.

The chain is built from TRBV19 and TRBJ1-2, with D tentatively TRBD1 (6 bases). This CDR3 comprises 14 residues. The V gene lost 1 base and the J gene lost 8 bases, with 14 bases spanning the gap. Germline CDR1 is LNHDA and CDR2 is SQIVND (reference sequence). The CDR3 reads CASSIVNRAGGYTF. The CDR3 nucleotides read TGTGCCAGTAGTATAGTCAACAGGGCCGGAGGCTACACCTTC.

Here the CDR3 reads CASATGSTTPTYNEQFF. The CDR3 nucleotides read TGTGCCAGCGCGACGGGGTCGACCACCCCGACCTACAATGAGCAGTTCTTC. The chain employs TRBV7-6 and TRBJ2-1; possibly TRBD2 for D (5 bases). The CDR3 length is 17 residues. V dropped 8 bases and J dropped 2 bases, with 22 bases sitting between them. CDR1 SGHVS and CDR2 FNYEAQ come from the germline V gene.

This sequence joins TRBV19 and TRBJ2-1; no firm D call. CDR3 length equals 16 residues. Trimming removed 3 bases from V and 0 bases from J, with 12 bases in between. Germline assignment: CDR1 LNHDA and CDR2 SQIVND (reference sequence). CDR3 coding DNA: TGTGCCAGTAGTATGAGGCCCAGGAGCTCCTACAATGAGCAGTTCTTC. It encodes CASSMRPRSSYNEQFF. Combining the CDR3 with reference TRBV19 and TRBJ2-1 gives the whole variable domain DGGITQSPKYLFRKEGQNVTLSCEQNLNHDAMYWYRQDPGQGLRLIYYSQIVNDFQKGDIAEGYSVSREKKESFPLTVTSAQKNPTAFYLCASSMRPRSSYNEQFFGPGTRLTVL.

The V gene is TRBV6-5, the J gene TRBJ2-5; D ambiguous. CDR3 size: 15 residues. V was trimmed by 4 bases and J by 5 bases, leaving 17 bases between them. The V gene's germline CDR1 is MNHEY and CDR2 SVGAGI. CDR3 DNA sequence: TGTGCCAGCAGTTGGGGTTCGGAACTCGGGGAGACCCAGTACTTC. As protein: CASSWGSELGETQYF.

The V gene is TRBV27, the J gene TRBJ1-1, with a weak D call TRBD1 (6 bases). Germline V gene data show CDR1 as MNHEY and CDR2 as SMNVEV (reference sequence). V was pared by 5 bases and J by 0 bases, with 13 bases between. The CDR3 contains 15 residues. For the CDR3, the DNA is TGTGCCAGCAGTAGCGCTGGGGACATGAACACTGAAGCTTTCTTT. This gives the protein CASSSAGDMNTEAFF.

CDR3 loop: CASSEWGVFENTIYF. In DNA form, the CDR3 reads TGTGCCAGCAGTGAATGGGGGGTATTCGAAAACACCATATATTTT. The V call is TRBV6-1, the J call TRBJ1-3, with D possibly TRBD1 on 5 matching bases. The germline CDR1 and CDR2 sequences are MNHNS and SASEGT. V shed 2 bases and J shed 6 bases, with 14 bases lying between them. The CDR3 has 15 amino acids.

The gene calls are TRBV6-1 and TRBJ2-5; 7 nucleotides agree with TRBD2. The CDR3 is 15 residues long. Trimming at V came to 0 bases and at J to 2 bases, leaving 3 bases not matched to a gene. CDR1 MNHNS and CDR2 SASEGT come from the germline V gene. The CDR3 DNA sequence: TGTGCCAGCAGTGAAGCAAGCGGGGAGCAAGAGACCCAGTACTTC. Protein product: CASSEASGEQETQYF.

The chain combines TRBV20-1 with TRBJ2-1; unclear D gene. The V gene's germline CDR1 is DFQATT and CDR2 SNEGSKA (reference sequence). The CDR3 contains 11 residues. V was trimmed by 5 bases and J by 6 bases, leaving 8 bases between them. DNA for the CDR3: TGCAGTGCTCCGCTTGGCAATGAGCAGTTCTTC. Protein sequence: CSAPLGNEQFF.

The chain joins TRBV25-1 to TRBJ1-2; 8 bases are shared with TRBD1. V lost 9 bases, J lost 8 bases, and 8 bases stayed unmatched. The CDR3 spans 12 residues. Germline-derived CDR1 and CDR2 are MGHDK and SYGVNS. Here the CDR3 reads CASCRTGSGYTF. CDR3 sequence (DNA): TGTGCCAGTTGTCGGACAGGGTCAGGCTACACCTTC.